Shown below are 9 T cell receptor beta chains from a single sample sequenced in a study of blood T cell repertoires in COVID-19. The data were produced by immunoSEQ multiplex PCR, yet TCRdb's version contains in-frame clones alone and is incomplete. The table has roughly 180,000 clones, roughly 78% seen once. The sample consisted of peripheral blood. The receptor set was obtained from a woman aged 60 to 75 with COVID-19, enrolled during active disease.

V usage is TRBV4-1 and J usage is TRBJ2-4; 15 positions agree with TRBD2. Germline-derived CDR1 and CDR2 are MGHRA and YSYEKL. The junction had 5 bases not matched to a gene; V was cut back by 4 bases and J by 1 base. This CDR3 is built from 18 residues. The CDR3 protein is CASSPGLAGGPAKNIQYF. As DNA, the CDR3 is TGCGCCAGCAGCCCTGGACTAGCGGGGGGGCCGGCCAAAAACATTCAGTACTTC.

V and J are TRBV6-5 and TRBJ1-6; 7 nucleotides agree with TRBD1. V lost 0 bases and J lost 10; bases outside the gene matches: 6. The CDR3 has 15 residues. Germline CDR1 reads MNHEY; CDR2 reads SVGAGI. CDR3: CASSYSRQGGSPLHF. The CDR3 DNA follows: TGTGCCAGCAGTTACTCGAGACAGGGCGGATCACCCCTCCACTTT.

This clone was observed once. The genes are TRBV10-3 and TRBJ2-2; 13 bases line up with TRBD2. After removal of 3 bases from V and 1 base from J, the junction contained 8 bases not matched to a gene. Germline V gene lookup returns CDR1 ENHRY and CDR2 SYGVKD. The CDR3 length is 19 residues. The CDR3 is CAISEKRLAGGQNTGELFF. In DNA, the CDR3 is TGTGCCATCAGTGAAAAGAGACTAGCGGGGGGACAGAACACCGGGGAGCTGTTTTTT.

The V and J genes are TRBV7-8 and TRBJ2-1; 7 nucleotides line up with TRBD1. The CDR3 extends over 15 amino acids. Germline V lookup: CDR1 SGHVS, CDR2 FQNEAQ. V shed 0 bases, J shed 9 bases, and the junction held 8 bases outside the gene matches. The CDR3 bases are TGTGCCAGCAGCTTAGCGTCGATACAGGGGTTTGAGCAGTTCTTC. This sequence encodes CASSLASIQGFEQFF.

As DNA, the CDR3 is TGTGCCAGCAGTTTAACCGGACAGGGGGGTCAGTACTTC. Translated: CASSLTGQGGQYF. The chain carries TRBV27 and TRBJ2-4, with 10 bases identical to TRBD1. Germline CDR1 reads MNHEY; CDR2 reads SMNVEV (reference sequence). The CDR3 has 13 residues. Losses at the gene ends were 2 bases for V and 12 bases for J; bases not matched to a gene: 4.

Notes on this clone: The identical CDR3 is also encoded by other nucleotide sequences in the sample. The rearrangement links TRBV9 to TRBJ1-1; D remains ambiguous. In germline, CDR1 is SGDLS, CDR2 YYNGEE. V shed 4 bases and J shed 3 bases, with 13 bases lying between them. The CDR3 has 14 amino acids. CDR3 residues: CASSFYDRDTEAFF. DNA of the CDR3: TGTGCCAGCAGCTTCTACGATCGGGACACTGAAGCTTTCTTT.

The chain is built from TRBV19 and TRBJ1-5; weak D call: TRBD1 (6 bases). Per germline, CDR1 LNHDA and CDR2 SQIVND (reference sequence). This CDR3 is 15 amino acids long. V was trimmed by 4 bases and J by 3 bases, leaving 13 bases between them. CDR3 region: CASSRMDSHNQPQHF. CDR3 in DNA: TGTGCCAGTAGTAGAATGGACAGCCACAATCAGCCCCAGCATTTT.

The chain links TRBV9 to TRBJ2-2, with a tentative D call TRBD2 (7 bases). Germline V gene sequence: CDR1 SGDLS, CDR2 YYNGEE. Trimming removed 4 bases from V and 0 bases from J, with 13 bases in between. The CDR3 has 16 amino acids. The CDR3 loop is CASSPRGAANTGELFF. The CDR3 coding sequence is TGTGCCAGCAGCCCTCGGGGGGCTGCGAACACCGGGGAGCTGTTTTTT.

The V and J genes are TRBV7-9 and TRBJ1-2; a weak D match, TRBD1 (5 bases). Trimming removed 4 bases from V and 6 bases from J, with 15 bases in between. Germline CDR1 and CDR2: SEHNR and FQNEAQ (reference sequence). This CDR3 has 14 amino acids. CDR3 region: CASSSLQGSNGYTF. In nucleotides, the CDR3 is TGTGCCAGCAGCTCCCTGCAGGGTAGTAATGGCTACACCTTC.